Sequencing of this TCR beta chain was carried out in a study of response to subunit inactivated influenza vaccine. About this clonotype itself: What it binds is unknown.

The V gene's germline CDR1 is SGDLS and CDR2 YYNGEE. With V trimmed by 0 bases and J by 4 bases, 4 bases remained unmatched. The CDR3 has 16 amino acids. TCRdb reprocessed the RT-PCR reads via MiXCR and lists one record per CDR3 protein. This sample carries approximately 530,000 distinct CDR3 sequences, over 10% of them seen once, and the ten largest clones take about an eighth. General observations from the study: Each seasonal influenza vaccination recruits few new T cells, the authors suggested.

This TCR was recovered from a man aged 50 to 59 who received an inactivated influenza vaccine. The chain joins TRBV9 to TRBJ2-2; 9 bases are a match to TRBD2. Here the sequenced sample was PBMCs from blood, taken roughly 46 days after vaccination. The CDR3 nucleotides read TGTGCCAGCAGCGTAGACCTAGCGGGGTCCACCGGGGAGCTGTTTTTT. Translating it yields CASSVDLAGSTGELFF.